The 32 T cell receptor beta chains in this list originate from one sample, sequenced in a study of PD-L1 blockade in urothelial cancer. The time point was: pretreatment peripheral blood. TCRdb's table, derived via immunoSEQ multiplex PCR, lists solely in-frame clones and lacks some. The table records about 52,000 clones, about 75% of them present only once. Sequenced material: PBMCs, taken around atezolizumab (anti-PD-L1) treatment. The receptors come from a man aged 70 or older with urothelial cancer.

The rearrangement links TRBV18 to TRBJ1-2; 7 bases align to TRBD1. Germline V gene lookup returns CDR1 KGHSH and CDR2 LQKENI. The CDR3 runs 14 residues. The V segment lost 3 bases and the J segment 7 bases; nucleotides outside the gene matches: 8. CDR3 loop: CASSPSRGGGGYTF. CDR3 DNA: TGTGCCAGCTCACCCTCCCGAGGGGGCGGTGGCTACACCTTC.

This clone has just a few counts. Here the CDR3 DNA reads TGTGCCAGCAGCTTAGGTGGGCAGGAGGATTTCTTT. Translated, it gives CASSLGGQEDFF. The chain links TRBV7-2 to TRBJ1-1; D gene uncertain. This CDR3 has 12 amino acids. V lost 1 base and J 13 bases, leaving 13 bases between the germline ends. Per the germline V gene, CDR1 is SGHTA and CDR2 is FQGNSA.

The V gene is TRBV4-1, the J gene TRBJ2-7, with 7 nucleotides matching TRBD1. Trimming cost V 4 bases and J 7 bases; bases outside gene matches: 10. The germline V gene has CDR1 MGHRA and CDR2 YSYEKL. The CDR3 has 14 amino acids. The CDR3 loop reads CASSLRTGTGEQYF. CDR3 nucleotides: TGCGCCAGCAGCCTACGGACAGGAACGGGGGAGCAGTACTTC.

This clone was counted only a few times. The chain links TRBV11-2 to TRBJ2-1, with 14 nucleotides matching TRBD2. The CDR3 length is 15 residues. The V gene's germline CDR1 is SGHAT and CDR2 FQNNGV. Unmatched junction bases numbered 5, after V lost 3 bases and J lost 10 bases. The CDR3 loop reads CASSLGLAGAREQFF. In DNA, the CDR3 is TGTGCCAGCAGCTTGGGACTAGCGGGGGCTCGGGAGCAGTTCTTC.

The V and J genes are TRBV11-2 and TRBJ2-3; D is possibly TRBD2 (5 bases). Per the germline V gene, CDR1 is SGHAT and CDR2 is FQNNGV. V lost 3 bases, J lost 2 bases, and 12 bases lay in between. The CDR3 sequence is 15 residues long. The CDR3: CASSFDRGYTDTQYF. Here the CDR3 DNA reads TGTGCCAGCAGCTTCGATCGGGGTTACACAGATACGCAGTATTTT.

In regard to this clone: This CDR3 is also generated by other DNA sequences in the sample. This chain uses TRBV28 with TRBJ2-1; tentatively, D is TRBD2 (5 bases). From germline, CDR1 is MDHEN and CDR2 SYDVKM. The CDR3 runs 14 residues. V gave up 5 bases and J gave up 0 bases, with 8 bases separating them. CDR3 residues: CASSMDSSYNEQFF. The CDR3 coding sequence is TGTGCCAGCAGTATGGACTCCTCCTACAATGAGCAGTTCTTC.

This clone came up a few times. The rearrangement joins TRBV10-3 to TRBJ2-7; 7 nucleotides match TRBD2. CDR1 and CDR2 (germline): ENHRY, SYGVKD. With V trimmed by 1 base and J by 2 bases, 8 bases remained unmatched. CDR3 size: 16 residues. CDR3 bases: TGTGCCATCAGTGAGTTGGGGGGGAGTCGTGCCTACGAGCAGTACTTC. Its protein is CAISELGGSRAYEQYF.

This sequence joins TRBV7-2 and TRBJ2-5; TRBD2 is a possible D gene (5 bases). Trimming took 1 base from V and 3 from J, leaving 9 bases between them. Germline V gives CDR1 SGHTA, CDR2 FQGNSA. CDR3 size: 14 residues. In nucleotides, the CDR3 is TGTGCCAGCAGCTTAGAGGCCGGGGAAGAGACCCAGTACTTC. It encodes CASSLEAGEETQYF.

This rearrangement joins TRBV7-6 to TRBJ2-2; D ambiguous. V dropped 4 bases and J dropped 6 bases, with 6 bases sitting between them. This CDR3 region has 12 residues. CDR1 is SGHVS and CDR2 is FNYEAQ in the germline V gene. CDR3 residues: CASSYSPGELFF. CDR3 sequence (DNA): TGTGCCAGCAGCTACAGTCCCGGGGAGCTGTTTTTT.

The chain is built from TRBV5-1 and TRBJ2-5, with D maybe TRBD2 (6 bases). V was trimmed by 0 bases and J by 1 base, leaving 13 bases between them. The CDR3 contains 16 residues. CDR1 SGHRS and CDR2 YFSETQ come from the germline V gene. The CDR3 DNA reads TGCGCCAGCAGCTTGGATGCGGGGCGCACCCAAGAGACCCAGTACTTC. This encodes CASSLDAGRTQETQYF.

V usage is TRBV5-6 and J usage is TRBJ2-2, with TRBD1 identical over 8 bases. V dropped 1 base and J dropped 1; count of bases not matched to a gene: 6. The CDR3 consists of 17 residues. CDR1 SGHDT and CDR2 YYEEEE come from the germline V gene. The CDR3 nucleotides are TGTGCCAGCAGCTTGCTCACCGGGACAGGGAACACCGGGGAGCTGTTTTTT. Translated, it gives CASSLLTGTGNTGELFF.

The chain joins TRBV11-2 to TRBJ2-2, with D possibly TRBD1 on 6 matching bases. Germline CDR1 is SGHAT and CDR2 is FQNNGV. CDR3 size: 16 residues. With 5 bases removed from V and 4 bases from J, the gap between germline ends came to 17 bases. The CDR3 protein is CASSPLRGTITGELFF. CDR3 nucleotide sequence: TGTGCCAGCAGCCCATTAAGGGGGACCATCACCGGGGAGCTGTTTTTT. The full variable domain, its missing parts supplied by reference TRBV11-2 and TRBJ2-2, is EAGVAQSPRYKIIEKRQSVAFWCNPISGHATLYWYQQILGQGPKLLIQFQNNGVVDDSQLPKDRFSAERLKGVDSTLKIQPAKLEDSAVYLCASSPLRGTITGELFFGEGSRLTVL.

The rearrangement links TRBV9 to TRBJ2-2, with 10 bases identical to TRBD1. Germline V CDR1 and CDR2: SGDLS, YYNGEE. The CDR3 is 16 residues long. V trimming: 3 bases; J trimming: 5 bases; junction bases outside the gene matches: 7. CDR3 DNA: TGTGCCAGCAGCGGAGGGGGACAGGGGAGGACCGGGGAGCTGTTTTTT. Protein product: CASSGGGQGRTGELFF.

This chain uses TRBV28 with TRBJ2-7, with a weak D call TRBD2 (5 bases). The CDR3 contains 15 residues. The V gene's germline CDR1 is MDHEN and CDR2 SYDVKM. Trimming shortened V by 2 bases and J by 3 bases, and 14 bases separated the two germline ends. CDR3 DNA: TGTGCCAGCAGTTTAGAGGGCGGGTCTAACTACGAGCAGTACTTC. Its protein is CASSLEGGSNYEQYF. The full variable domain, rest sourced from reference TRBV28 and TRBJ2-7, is DVKVTQSSRYLVKRTGEKVFLECVQDMDHENMFWYRQDPGLGLRLIYFSYDVKMKEKGDIPEGYSVSREKKERFSLILESASTNQTSMYLCASSLEGGSNYEQYFGPGTRLTVT.

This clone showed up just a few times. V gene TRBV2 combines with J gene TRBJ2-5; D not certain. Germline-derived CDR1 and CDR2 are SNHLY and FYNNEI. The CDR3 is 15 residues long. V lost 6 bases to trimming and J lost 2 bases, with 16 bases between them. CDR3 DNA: TGTGCCAGCAGCTCTCCGGTGGCGGCACAAGAGACCCAGTACTTC. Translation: CASSSPVAAQETQYF.

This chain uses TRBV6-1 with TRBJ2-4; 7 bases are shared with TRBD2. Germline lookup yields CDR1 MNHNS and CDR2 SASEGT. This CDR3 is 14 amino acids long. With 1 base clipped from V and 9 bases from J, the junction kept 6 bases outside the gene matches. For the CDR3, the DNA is TGTGCCAGCAGTGAAGGTATAGGGACTACCATTCAGTACTTC. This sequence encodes CASSEGIGTTIQYF.

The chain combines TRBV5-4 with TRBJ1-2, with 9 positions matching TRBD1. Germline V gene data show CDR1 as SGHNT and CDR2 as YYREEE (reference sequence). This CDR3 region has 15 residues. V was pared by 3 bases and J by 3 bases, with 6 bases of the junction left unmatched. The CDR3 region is CASSSSTGGDYGYTF. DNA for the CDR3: TGTGCCAGCAGCTCCTCGACAGGGGGGGACTATGGCTACACCTTC.

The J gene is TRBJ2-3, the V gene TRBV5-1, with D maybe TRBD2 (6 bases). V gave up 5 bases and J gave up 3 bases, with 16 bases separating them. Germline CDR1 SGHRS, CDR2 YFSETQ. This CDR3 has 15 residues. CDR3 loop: CASRKAGRGTDTQYF. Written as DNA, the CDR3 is TGCGCCAGCAGGAAGGCGGGAAGGGGTACAGATACGCAGTATTTT.

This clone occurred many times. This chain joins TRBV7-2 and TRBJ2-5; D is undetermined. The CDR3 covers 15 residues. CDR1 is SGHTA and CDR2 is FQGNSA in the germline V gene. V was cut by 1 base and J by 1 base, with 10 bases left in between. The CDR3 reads CASSLDHSFQETQYF. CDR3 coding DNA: TGTGCCAGCAGCTTAGACCACAGCTTCCAAGAGACCCAGTACTTC.

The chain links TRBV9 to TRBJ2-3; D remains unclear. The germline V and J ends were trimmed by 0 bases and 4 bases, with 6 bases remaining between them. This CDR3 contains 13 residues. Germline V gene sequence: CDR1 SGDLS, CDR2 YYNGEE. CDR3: CASSVGPADTQYF. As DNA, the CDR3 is TGTGCCAGCAGCGTAGGCCCGGCAGATACGCAGTATTTT.

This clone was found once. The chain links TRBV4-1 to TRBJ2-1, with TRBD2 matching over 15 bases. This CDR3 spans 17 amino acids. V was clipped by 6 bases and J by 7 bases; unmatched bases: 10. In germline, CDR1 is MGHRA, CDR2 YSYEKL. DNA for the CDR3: TGCGCCAGCAGGCAAAGGGTCGGGACTAGCGGGAGGAATGAGCAGTTCTTC. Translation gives CASRQRVGTSGRNEQFF.

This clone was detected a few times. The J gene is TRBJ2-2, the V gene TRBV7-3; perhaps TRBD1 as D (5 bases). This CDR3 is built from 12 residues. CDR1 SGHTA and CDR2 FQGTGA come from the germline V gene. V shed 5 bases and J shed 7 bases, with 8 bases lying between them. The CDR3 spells CASSTTGGELFF. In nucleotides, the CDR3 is TGTGCCAGCAGCACAACAGGCGGGGAGCTGTTTTTT.

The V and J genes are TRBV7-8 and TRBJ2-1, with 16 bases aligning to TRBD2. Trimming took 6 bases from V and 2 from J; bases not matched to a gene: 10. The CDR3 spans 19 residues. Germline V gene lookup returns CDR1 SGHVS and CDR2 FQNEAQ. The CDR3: CASRERGTSGRGAYNEQFF. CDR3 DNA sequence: TGTGCCAGCAGGGAGCGGGGGACTAGCGGGAGGGGGGCCTACAATGAGCAGTTCTTC.

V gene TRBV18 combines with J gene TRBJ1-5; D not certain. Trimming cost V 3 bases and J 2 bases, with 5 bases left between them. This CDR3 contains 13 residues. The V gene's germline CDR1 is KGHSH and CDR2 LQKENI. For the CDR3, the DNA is TGTGCCAGCTCACCCCAGGGCAATCAGCCCCAGCATTTT. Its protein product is CASSPQGNQPQHF.

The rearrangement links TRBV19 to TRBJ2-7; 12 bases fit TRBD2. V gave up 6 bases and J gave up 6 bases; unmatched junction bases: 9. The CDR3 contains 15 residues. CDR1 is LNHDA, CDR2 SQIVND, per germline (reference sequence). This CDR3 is CASRASGRAQGEQYF. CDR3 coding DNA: TGTGCCAGTAGAGCTAGCGGGAGGGCCCAGGGCGAGCAGTACTTC.

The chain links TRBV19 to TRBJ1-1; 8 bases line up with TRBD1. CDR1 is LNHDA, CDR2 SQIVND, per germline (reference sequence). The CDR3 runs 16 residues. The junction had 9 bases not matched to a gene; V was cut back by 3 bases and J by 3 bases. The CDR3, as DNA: TGTGCCAGTAGTATCCAGGCAGGGGGCCTTCACACTGAAGCTTTCTTT. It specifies CASSIQAGGLHTEAFF.

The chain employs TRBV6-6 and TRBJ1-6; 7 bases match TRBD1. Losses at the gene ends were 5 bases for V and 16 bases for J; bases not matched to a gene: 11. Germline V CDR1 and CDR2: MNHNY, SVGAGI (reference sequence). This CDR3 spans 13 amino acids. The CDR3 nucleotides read TGTGCCAGCAGTACCACTACAGGGGCTCAGCTCCACTTT. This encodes CASSTTTGAQLHF.

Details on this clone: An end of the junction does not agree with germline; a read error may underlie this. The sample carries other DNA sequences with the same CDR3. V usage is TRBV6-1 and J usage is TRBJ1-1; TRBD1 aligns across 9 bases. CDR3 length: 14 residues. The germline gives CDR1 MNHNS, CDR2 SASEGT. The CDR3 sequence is CASLRGTGNTEAFF. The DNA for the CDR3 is TGTGCCAGCCTTAGAGGGACAGGGAACACTGAGGCTTTCTTT.

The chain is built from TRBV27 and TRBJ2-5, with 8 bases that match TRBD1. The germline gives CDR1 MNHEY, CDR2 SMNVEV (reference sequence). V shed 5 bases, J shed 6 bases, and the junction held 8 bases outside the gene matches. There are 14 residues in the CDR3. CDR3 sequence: CASSSAGGRKTQYF. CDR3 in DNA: TGTGCCAGCAGTAGCGCAGGGGGCAGGAAGACCCAGTACTTC.

For the CDR3, the DNA is TGTGCCAGCAGTGGGACTATATCCTACAATGAGCAGTTCTTC. Translated, it gives CASSGTISYNEQFF. This sequence joins TRBV6-6 and TRBJ2-1, with 7 bases that match TRBD2. V was pared by 5 bases and J by 1 base, with 2 bases of the junction left unmatched. From germline, CDR1 is MNHNY and CDR2 SVGAGI (reference sequence). The CDR3 is 14 amino acids.

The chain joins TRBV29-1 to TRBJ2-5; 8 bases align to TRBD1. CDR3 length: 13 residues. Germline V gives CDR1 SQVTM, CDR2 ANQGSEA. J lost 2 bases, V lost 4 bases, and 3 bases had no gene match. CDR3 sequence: CSVAGTGQETQYF. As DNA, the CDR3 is TGCAGCGTTGCGGGGACAGGACAAGAGACCCAGTACTTC.

The DNA for the CDR3 is TGTGCCAGCAGCTTTAGCGGGGGCTCCTACGAGCAGTACTTC. Translation: CASSFSGGSYEQYF. V usage is TRBV7-2 and J usage is TRBJ2-7; TRBD2 aligns across 9 bases. The CDR3 is 14 residues long. In germline, CDR1 is SGHTA, CDR2 FQGNSA. V dropped 3 bases and J dropped 0; count of bases not matched to a gene: 0.